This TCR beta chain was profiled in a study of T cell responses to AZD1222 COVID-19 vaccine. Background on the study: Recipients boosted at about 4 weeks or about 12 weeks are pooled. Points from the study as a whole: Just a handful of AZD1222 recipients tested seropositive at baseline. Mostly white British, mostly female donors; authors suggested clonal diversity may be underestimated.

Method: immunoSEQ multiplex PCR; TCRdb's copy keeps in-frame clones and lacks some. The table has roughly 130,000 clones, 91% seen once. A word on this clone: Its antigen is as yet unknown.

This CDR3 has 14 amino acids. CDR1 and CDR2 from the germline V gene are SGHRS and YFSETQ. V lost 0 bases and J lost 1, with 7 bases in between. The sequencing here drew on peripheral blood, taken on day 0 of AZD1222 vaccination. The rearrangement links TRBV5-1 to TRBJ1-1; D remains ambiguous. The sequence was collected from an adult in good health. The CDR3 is CASSLEAANTEAFF. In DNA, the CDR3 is TGCGCCAGCAGCTTGGAGGCAGCGAACACTGAAGCTTTCTTT.